The 24 T cell receptor beta chains given below trace back to one sample, sequenced in a study of T-cell memory formation after mild COVID-19. MiXCR, applied by TCRdb to the 5' RACE reads, yields one record per CDR3 protein. The table shows approximately 560,000 distinct CDR3 sequences, with 15% to 20% occurring only once. Input material: PBMCs or a T cell subset sorted from them (not recorded which). The receptors derive from an adult woman who had mild COVID-19 (a few samples of this study predate the infection). Cell type and time point are not known.

In this sample, this clonotype turned up a few times. The chain combines TRBV3-1 with TRBJ2-1; possibly TRBD1 or TRBD2 for D (6 bases each). Germline values: CDR1 LGHDT, CDR2 YNNKEL (reference sequence). This CDR3 comprises 16 residues. V lost 0 bases and J 5 bases, leaving 14 bases between the germline ends. The CDR3 spells CASSQDRGALHNEQFF. The CDR3 DNA reads TGTGCCAGCAGCCAAGATAGGGGGGCATTACACAATGAGCAGTTCTTC.

This CDR3 reads CASSLDQDGSRPQHF. CDR3 nucleotide sequence: TGTGCCAGCAGCTTAGACCAAGACGGCTCTAGGCCCCAGCATTTT. The chain recombines TRBV11-2 with TRBJ1-5; D remains ambiguous. Trimming removed 0 bases from V and 9 bases from J, with 15 bases in between. The CDR3 has 15 residues. Germline CDR1 and CDR2: SGHAT and FQNNGV.

This clonotype has a single count. The J gene is TRBJ2-1, the V gene TRBV4-3; no definite D call. CDR1 and CDR2 (germline): LGHNA, YSLEER. V lost 3 bases, J lost 10 bases, and 10 bases lay in between. The CDR3 totals 12 residues. CDR3 coding DNA: TGCGCCAGCAGCCACGGAAGTACCGAGCAGTTCTTC. As protein: CASSHGSTEQFF.

The V call is TRBV4-1, the J call TRBJ2-3, with 7 nucleotides matching TRBD2. V trimming: 0 bases; J trimming: 1 base; junction bases outside the gene matches: 10. Per germline, CDR1 MGHRA and CDR2 YSYEKL. This CDR3 contains 18 residues. The CDR3 DNA is TGCGCCAGCAGCCAAGAAGCGGGCCGACTAGCTGGCACAGATACGCAGTATTTT. Its protein product is CASSQEAGRLAGTDTQYF.

This clonotype was seen a few times. This sequence joins TRBV12-3 or TRBV12-4 and TRBJ2-7; D unclear. V was cut by 1 base and J by 3 bases, with 7 bases left in between. The CDR3 consists of 13 residues. This chain's CDR3 is CASSLVGYYEQYF. The CDR3 DNA follows: TGTGCCAGCAGTTTAGTGGGCTACTACGAGCAGTACTTC.

This clonotype has only a few counts. The rearrangement uses TRBV7-3 and TRBJ2-1; TRBD2 agrees at 7 bases. The J segment lost 6 bases and the V segment lost 2 bases, leaving 4 bases of the junction unmatched. CDR3 length equals 14 residues. Germline CDR1 SGHTA, CDR2 FQGTGA. CDR3 bases: TGTGCCAGCAGCTTAGGACTAGAGTTCAATGAGCAGTTCTTC. The encoded protein is CASSLGLEFNEQFF.

In its sample, this clonotype was seen a few times. The chain employs TRBV13 and TRBJ2-3; 12 bases map to TRBD2. With 4 bases clipped from V and 1 base from J, the junction kept 6 bases outside the gene matches. This CDR3 spans 17 amino acids. CDR1 is PRHDT, CDR2 FYEKMQ, per germline (reference sequence). The CDR3 is CASSSRLAGEGTDTQYF. The CDR3 region has the DNA TGTGCCAGCAGCTCCCGACTAGCGGGAGAGGGCACAGATACGCAGTATTTT.

This clonotype has just a few counts. This chain connects TRBV27 to TRBJ2-3; D uncertain. The CDR3 loop spans 13 amino acids. The V end was cut by 2 bases, the J end by 4 bases, with 7 bases between. CDR1 is MNHEY and CDR2 is SMNVEV in the germline V gene (reference sequence). The CDR3 sequence is CASSLIEADTQYF. The CDR3 DNA is TGTGCCAGCAGTTTAATAGAGGCAGATACGCAGTATTTT.

This clonotype was recorded at least ten times. The chain carries TRBV4-1 and TRBJ2-3; 7 positions match TRBD2. The length of the CDR3 is 15 residues. After removal of 3 bases from V and 1 base from J, the junction contained 4 bases not matched to a gene. Looked up from germline, CDR1 is MGHRA and CDR2 is YSYEKL. CDR3 in amino acids: CASSQRTRGTDTQYF. CDR3 bases: TGCGCCAGCAGCCAGAGGACTAGGGGCACAGATACGCAGTATTTT.

This clonotype came up a few times. The chain recombines TRBV18 with TRBJ1-1, with D perhaps TRBD1 (5 bases). From germline, CDR1 is KGHSH and CDR2 LQKENI. V was cut by 2 bases and J by 1 base, with 14 bases left in between. This CDR3 has 16 amino acids. CDR3 DNA: TGTGCCAGCTCACCAAGTCCGGGGCTTGGGAACACTGAAGCTTTCTTT. Translating gives CASSPSPGLGNTEAFF.

V gene TRBV19 combines with J gene TRBJ2-1, with D perhaps matching TRBD2 (6 bases). Germline loops: CDR1 LNHDA, CDR2 SQIVND (reference sequence). CDR3 size: 15 residues. V was clipped by 3 bases and J by 4 bases, with 13 bases between them. CDR3 sequence reads: CASSIAVAGYNEQFF. DNA of the CDR3: TGTGCCAGTAGTATTGCAGTCGCGGGGTACAATGAGCAGTTCTTC.

The chain combines TRBV7-2 with TRBJ1-1, with D possibly matching TRBD1 (6 bases). Germline V lookup: CDR1 SGHTA, CDR2 FQGNSA. The CDR3 is made up of 15 amino acids. V was pared by 0 bases and J by 4 bases, with 12 bases between. CDR3 nucleotides: TGTGCCAGCAGCTTAGCCCTAACAGGGACCACTGAAGCTTTCTTT. Protein product: CASSLALTGTTEAFF.

This clonotype was seen a handful of times. The junction departs from the called germline gene at one end, perhaps through a read error. The chain combines TRBV29-1 with TRBJ2-1; D perhaps matches TRBD2 (5 bases). This CDR3 is built from 11 residues. Per germline, CDR1 SQVTM and CDR2 ANQGSEA. As DNA, the CDR3 is TGCAGCGCTCTAGACTACGATGAGCAGTTCTTC. Protein product: CSALDYDEQFF.

The V call is TRBV7-2, the J call TRBJ1-5; D remains unclear. CDR1 SGHTA and CDR2 FQGNSA come from the germline V gene. CDR3 length: 13 residues. Deletions cut 5 bases from V and 7 bases from J, with 12 bases between. The CDR3 DNA is TGTGCCAGCAGCCCCACGGCTGCGCAGCCCCAGCATTTT. Its protein is CASSPTAAQPQHF.

In its sample, this clonotype was seen a few times. V is TRBV7-2 and J is TRBJ2-2; D is uncertain. CDR1 SGHTA and CDR2 FQGNSA come from the germline V gene. The CDR3 has 14 residues. Trimming shortened V by 1 base and J by 5 bases, and 8 bases separated the two germline ends. The CDR3 DNA reads as TGTGCCAGCAGCTTAGTAGACCTAACCGGGGAGCTGTTTTTT. Its translation is CASSLVDLTGELFF.

This clonotype was counted only a few times. This chain links TRBV4-3 with TRBJ2-7, with TRBD2 matching over 11 bases. After removal of 4 bases from V and 6 bases from J, the junction contained 20 bases not matched to a gene. CDR1 and CDR2 (germline): LGHNA, YSLEER. The CDR3 runs to 19 residues. DNA of the CDR3: TGCGCCAGCAGCCTCAGGACAGGGGCCTTAGCGGGAGGGCGGAGCGAGCAGTACTTC. It is translated as CASSLRTGALAGGRSEQYF.

The gene calls are TRBV6-5 and TRBJ2-7, with D perhaps assigned TRBD1 or TRBD2 (6 bases each). The CDR3 totals 15 residues. With 6 bases removed from V and 3 bases from J, the gap between germline ends came to 18 bases. Germline assignment: CDR1 MNHEY and CDR2 SVGAGI. The CDR3 reads CASSDRRERNYEQYF. CDR3 in DNA: TGTGCCAGCAGCGACAGGAGGGAACGGAACTACGAGCAGTACTTC.

The genes are TRBV10-3 and TRBJ2-2; 7 bases are a match to TRBD2. Trimming at V came to 3 bases and at J to 4 bases, leaving 11 bases not matched to a gene. This CDR3 is 17 amino acids long. Germline V gene lookup returns CDR1 ENHRY and CDR2 SYGVKD. DNA of the CDR3: TGTGCCATCAGTGATGGGTCGGGGGGAATAGGCACCGGGGAGCTGTTTTTT. This sequence encodes CAISDGSGGIGTGELFF.

This clonotype was recorded a few times. The rearrangement joins TRBV5-4 to TRBJ2-1, with D uncertain. The CDR3 extends over 14 amino acids. Per the germline V gene, CDR1 is SGHNT and CDR2 is YYREEE (reference sequence). V shed 4 bases and J shed 5 bases, with 13 bases lying between them. Written as DNA, the CDR3 is TGTGCCAGCAGCGGGGATCTAGGAGACAATGAGCAGTTCTTC. It translates to CASSGDLGDNEQFF.

This clonotype was seen a handful of times. This may stem from a read error, because a much larger clone lies one nucleotide away. V gene TRBV7-3 combines with J gene TRBJ1-1; D is ambiguous. Per the germline V gene, CDR1 is SGHTA and CDR2 is FQGTGA. This CDR3 region has 13 residues. Deletions cut 0 bases from V and 1 base from J, with 3 bases between. CDR3 DNA: TGTGCCAGCAGCTTAACGTGGAACACTGAAGCTTTCTTT. This translates into CASSLTWNTEAFF.

This clonotype was observed a few times. The rearrangement uses TRBV4-1 and TRBJ1-5; D is possibly TRBD1 (5 bases). Trimming removed 1 base from V and 0 bases from J, with 7 bases in between. From germline, CDR1 is MGHRA and CDR2 YSYEKL. The CDR3 is 15 residues long. DNA for the CDR3: TGCGCCAGCAGCCAAGGGGGGTATAGCAATCAGCCCCAGCATTTT. Its protein product is CASSQGGYSNQPQHF.

The chain is built from TRBV6-4 and TRBJ2-1; weak D call: TRBD2 (6 bases). Trimming left V 6 bases short and J 4 bases short, with 16 bases between. The CDR3 covers 15 residues. CDR1 is MRHNA and CDR2 is SNTAGT in the germline V gene. The CDR3 reads CASSRYGGFYNEQFF. Written as DNA, the CDR3 is TGTGCCAGCAGCCGCTACGGGGGTTTTTACAATGAGCAGTTCTTC.

The CDR3 region has the DNA TGCAGCGTTGACGGACAGTACTACAATGAGCAGTTCTTC. Amino acid sequence: CSVDGQYYNEQFF. The chain combines TRBV29-1 with TRBJ2-1; D might be TRBD1 (6 bases). The ends were cut back, 3 bases at V and 3 bases at J, with 9 bases in the middle. Germline CDR1 is SQVTM and CDR2 is ANQGSEA. The CDR3 covers 13 residues.

This clonotype turned up a few times. The V and J genes are TRBV4-3 and TRBJ2-3; 10 bases are a match to TRBD2. The CDR3 is 17 residues long. Germline V CDR1 and CDR2: LGHNA, YSLEER. Losses at the gene ends were 0 bases for V and 1 base for J; bases not matched to a gene: 4. For the CDR3, the DNA is TGCGCCAGCAGCCAAGAACTAGCGGGGATTGGCACAGATACGCAGTATTTT. It specifies CASSQELAGIGTDTQYF.